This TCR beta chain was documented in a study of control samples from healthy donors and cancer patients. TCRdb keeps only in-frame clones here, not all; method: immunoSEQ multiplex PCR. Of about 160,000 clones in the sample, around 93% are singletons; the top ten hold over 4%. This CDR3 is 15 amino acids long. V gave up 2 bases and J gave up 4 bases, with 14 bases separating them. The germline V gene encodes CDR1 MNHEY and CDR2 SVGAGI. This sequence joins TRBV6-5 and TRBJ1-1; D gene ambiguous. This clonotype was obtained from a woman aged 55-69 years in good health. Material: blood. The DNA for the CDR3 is TGTGCCAGCAGTTACGCTATGTTCGGAGTCACTGAAGCTTTCTTT. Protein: CASSYAMFGVTEAFF.